A selection of T cell receptor beta chains follows, all from one sample in a study of blood T cell repertoires in COVID-19. Clones were sequenced by immunoSEQ multiplex PCR, and TCRdb holds only the in-frame ones, with some missing. There are approximately 290,000 clones in the sample; 90% occur only once, and around 4.3% lies in the top ten. The sample consisted of PBMCs or T cells enriched from blood (not recorded which). These receptors all come from a young woman with acute COVID-19. The CDR3 runs from the conserved cysteine through the conserved F or W. The order of the fields is D gene, V gene, J gene, CDR3 protein. A D gene is named only where the DNA matches it firmly.

>TRBD1|TRBV2|TRBJ1-2
CASRPQGVDGYTF
>TRBD1|TRBV7-8|TRBJ1-3
CASSPPTGVGNTIYF
>TRBD1|TRBV4-1|TRBJ1-4
CASSHGLPGQGAYEKLFF
>TRBD1|TRBV5-4|TRBJ1-6
CASSLRDSSSYNSPLHF
>TRBD1|TRBV5-1|TRBJ1-1
CASSPKGTGLKNTEAFF
>TRBD2|TRBV2|TRBJ2-3
CASRAGTSGTDTQYF
>-|TRBV28|TRBJ1-2
CASSLIRGAYGYTF
>-|TRBV10-2|TRBJ1-1
CASSLPGVRGTEAFF
>-|TRBV12-3/TRBV12-4|TRBJ2-1
CASSFLPGEQFF
>TRBD1|TRBV28|TRBJ2-5
CASSEGGRQETQYF
>-|TRBV3-1/TRBV3-2|TRBJ1-1
CASSQSIDWTEAFF
>-|TRBV5-8|TRBJ1-2
CASSSGPLGYGYTF
>TRBD2|TRBV5-1|TRBJ2-7
CASSLAWGRASEQYF
>TRBD1|TRBV19|TRBJ1-1
CASSPQTGGVLNTEAFF
>-|TRBV5-6|TRBJ1-1
CASSPRWGATEAFF
>-|TRBV18|TRBJ2-4
CASSATASLAKNIQYF
>-|TRBV28|TRBJ2-1
CASSPPGGYNEQFF
>TRBD1|TRBV19|TRBJ2-7
CASSPRDRGPEQYF
>-|TRBV21-1|TRBJ1-5
CAEGEGAAQPQHF
>-|TRBV5-1|TRBJ1-1
CASSSLAGAEAFF
>TRBD2|TRBV5-1|TRBJ2-5
CASSLGGGSFKETQYF
>TRBD1|TRBV5-4|TRBJ1-2
CASSGRDRGLSGYTF
>-|TRBV5-1|TRBJ1-6
CASSLGQGASSPLHF
>TRBD1|TRBV5-1|TRBJ2-7
CASSAMGTGLYEQYF
>-|TRBV5-6|TRBJ1-2
CASSTGSGGGYTF
>TRBD2|TRBV30|TRBJ2-1
CAWSTAGASQFF
>TRBD2|TRBV18|TRBJ2-1
CASSPGATSGPNEQFF
>TRBD1|TRBV24-1|TRBJ2-7
CATSDYGQGSGEQYF
>TRBD2|TRBV28|TRBJ2-1
CASSRTSGTYNEQFF
>-|TRBV18|TRBJ2-7
CASSPTTTSSYEQYF
>-|TRBV7-8|TRBJ1-3
CASSLGRRRGGGNTIYF
>TRBD1|TRBV24-1|TRBJ2-5
CATSDTGGSPETQYF
>TRBD2|TRBV27|TRBJ2-1
CASSPLSGRFNEQFF
>TRBD2|TRBV3-1/TRBV3-2|TRBJ2-7
CASSPQVAGVRYEQYF
>-|TRBV12-3/TRBV12-4|TRBJ1-5
CASSPQGKRPQHF
>TRBD1|TRBV24-1|TRBJ1-6
CATSDRRPMGTGVRSPLHF
>-|TRBV12-3/TRBV12-4|TRBJ2-7
CASSVLTTYEQYF
>TRBD2|TRBV4-1|TRBJ2-5
CASSPGLAGETQYF
>TRBD1|TRBV28|TRBJ1-1
CASRATGYTEAFF
>-|TRBV18|TRBJ2-2
CASSRNQDTGELFF
>-|TRBV18|TRBJ1-2
CASSPPNREGYGYTF
>TRBD1|TRBV5-5|TRBJ2-6
CASSSAGTGVSGANVLTF
>-|TRBV7-9|TRBJ1-4
CASSLGRATNEKLFF
>-|TRBV28|TRBJ1-4
CASSSSGREKLFF
>TRBD1|TRBV27|TRBJ1-3
CASSITTGAGNTIYF
>TRBD2|TRBV4-1|TRBJ2-1
CASSQDRSGSGLGEQFF
>-|TRBV7-8|TRBJ2-7
CASSPTSNEQYF
>-|TRBV9|TRBJ2-5
CASSVGLQETQYF
>-|TRBV10-3|TRBJ1-2
CAISDRNYGYTF
>-|TRBV28|TRBJ2-7
CASSLQYYEQYF
>TRBD1|TRBV10-1|TRBJ1-4
CASSTGESDEKLFF
>-|TRBV2|TRBJ2-2
CAVILRDKGAGELFF
>TRBD1|TRBV6-5|TRBJ2-7
CASSPGTGVSREQYF
>-|TRBV3-1/TRBV3-2|TRBJ1-1
CASSPRSTHTSGQSTEAFF